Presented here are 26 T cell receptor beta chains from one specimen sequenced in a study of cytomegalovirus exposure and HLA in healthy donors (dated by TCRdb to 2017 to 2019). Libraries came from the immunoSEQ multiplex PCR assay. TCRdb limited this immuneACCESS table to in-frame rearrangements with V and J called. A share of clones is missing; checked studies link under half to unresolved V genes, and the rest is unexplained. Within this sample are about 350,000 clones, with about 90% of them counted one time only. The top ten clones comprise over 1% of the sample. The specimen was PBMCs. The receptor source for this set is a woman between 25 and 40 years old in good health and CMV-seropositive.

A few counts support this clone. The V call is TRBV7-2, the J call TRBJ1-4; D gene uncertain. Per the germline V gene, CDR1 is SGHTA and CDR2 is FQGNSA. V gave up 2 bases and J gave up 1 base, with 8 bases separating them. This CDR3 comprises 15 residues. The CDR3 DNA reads TGTGCCAGCAGCTTAAAAGTGCGAACTAATGAAAAACTGTTTTTT. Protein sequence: CASSLKVRTNEKLFF.

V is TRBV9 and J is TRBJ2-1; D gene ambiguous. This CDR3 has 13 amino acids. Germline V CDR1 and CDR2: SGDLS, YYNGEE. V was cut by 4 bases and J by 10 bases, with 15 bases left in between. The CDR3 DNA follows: TGTGCCAGCAGCCCCCCGCGAATGCAGGAGCAGTTCTTC. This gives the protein CASSPPRMQEQFF. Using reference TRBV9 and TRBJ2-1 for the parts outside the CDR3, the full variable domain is DSGVTQTPKHLITATGQRVTLRCSPRSGDLSVYWYQQSLDQGLQFLIQYYNGEERAKGNILERFSAQQFPDLHSELNLSSLELGDSALYFCASSPPRMQEQFFGPGTRLTVL.

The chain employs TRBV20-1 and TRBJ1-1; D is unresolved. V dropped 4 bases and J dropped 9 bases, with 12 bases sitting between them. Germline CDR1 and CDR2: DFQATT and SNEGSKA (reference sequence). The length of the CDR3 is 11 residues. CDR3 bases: TGCAGTGCTAATCTAGACGCTAAAGCTTTCTTT. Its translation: CSANLDAKAFF.

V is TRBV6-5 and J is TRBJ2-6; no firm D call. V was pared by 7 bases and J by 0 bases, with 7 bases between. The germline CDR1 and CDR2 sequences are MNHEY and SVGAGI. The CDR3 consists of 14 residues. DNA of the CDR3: TGTGCCAGCAAGCGAGACTCTGGGGCCAACGTCCTGACTTTC. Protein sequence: CASKRDSGANVLTF.

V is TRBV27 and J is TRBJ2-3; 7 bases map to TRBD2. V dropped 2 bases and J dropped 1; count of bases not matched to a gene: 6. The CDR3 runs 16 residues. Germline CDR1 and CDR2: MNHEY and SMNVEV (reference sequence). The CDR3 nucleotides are TGTGCCAGCAGTTTAGTAAAGGCGGGAGGCACAGATACGCAGTATTTT. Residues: CASSLVKAGGTDTQYF.

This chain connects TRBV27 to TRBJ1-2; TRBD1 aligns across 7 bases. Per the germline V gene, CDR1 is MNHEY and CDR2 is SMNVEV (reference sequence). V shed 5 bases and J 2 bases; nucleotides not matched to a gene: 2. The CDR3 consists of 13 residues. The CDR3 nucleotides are TGTGCCAGCAGTATGGGACAGAACTATGGCTACACCTTC. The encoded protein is CASSMGQNYGYTF.

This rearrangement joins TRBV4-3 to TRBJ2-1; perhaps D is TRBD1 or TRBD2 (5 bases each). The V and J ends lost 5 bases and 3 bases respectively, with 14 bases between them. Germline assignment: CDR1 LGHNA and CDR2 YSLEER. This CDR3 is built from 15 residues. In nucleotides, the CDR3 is TGCGCCAGCAGCACCCGGGACGGACTCTACAATGAGCAGTTCTTC. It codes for CASSTRDGLYNEQFF.

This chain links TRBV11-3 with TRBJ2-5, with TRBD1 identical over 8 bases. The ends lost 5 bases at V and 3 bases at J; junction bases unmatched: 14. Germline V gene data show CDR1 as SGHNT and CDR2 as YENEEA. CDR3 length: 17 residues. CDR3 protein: CASSLPLGTGEEETQYF. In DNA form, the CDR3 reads TGTGCCAGCAGCCTACCACTCGGGACAGGAGAAGAAGAGACCCAGTACTTC.

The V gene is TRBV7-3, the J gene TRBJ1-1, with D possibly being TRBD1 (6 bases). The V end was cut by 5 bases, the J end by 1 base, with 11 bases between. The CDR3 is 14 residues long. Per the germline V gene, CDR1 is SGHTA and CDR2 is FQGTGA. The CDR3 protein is CASSPQQGNTEAFF. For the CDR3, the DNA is TGTGCCAGCAGCCCCCAACAGGGGAACACTGAAGCTTTCTTT.

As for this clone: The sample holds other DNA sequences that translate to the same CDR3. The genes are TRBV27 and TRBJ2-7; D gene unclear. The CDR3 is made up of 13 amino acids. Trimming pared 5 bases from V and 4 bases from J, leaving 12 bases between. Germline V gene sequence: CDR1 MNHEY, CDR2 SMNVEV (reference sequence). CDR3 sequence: CASSLGLSYEQYF. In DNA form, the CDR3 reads TGTGCCAGCAGTCTCGGATTATCTTACGAGCAGTACTTC.

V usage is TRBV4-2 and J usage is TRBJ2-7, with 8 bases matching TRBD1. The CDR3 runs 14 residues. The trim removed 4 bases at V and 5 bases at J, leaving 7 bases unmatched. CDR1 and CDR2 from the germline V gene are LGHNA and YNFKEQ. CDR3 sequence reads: CASSRTGSSDEQYF. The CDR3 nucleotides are TGTGCCAGCAGCCGGACAGGGTCCTCGGACGAGCAGTACTTC.

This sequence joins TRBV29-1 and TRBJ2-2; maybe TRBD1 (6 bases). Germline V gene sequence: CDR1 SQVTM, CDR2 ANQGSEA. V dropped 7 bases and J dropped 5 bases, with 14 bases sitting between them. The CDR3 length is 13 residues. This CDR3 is CSGGQKSTGELFF. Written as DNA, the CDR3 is TGCAGCGGAGGACAGAAATCTACCGGGGAGCTGTTTTTT.

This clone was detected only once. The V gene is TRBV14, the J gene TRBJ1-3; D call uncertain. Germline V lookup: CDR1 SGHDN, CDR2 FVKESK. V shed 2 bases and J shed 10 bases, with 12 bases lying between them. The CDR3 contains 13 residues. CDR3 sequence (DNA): TGTGCCAGCAGCCAATCGGTGCGGTTGACCATATATTTT. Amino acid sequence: CASSQSVRLTIYF.

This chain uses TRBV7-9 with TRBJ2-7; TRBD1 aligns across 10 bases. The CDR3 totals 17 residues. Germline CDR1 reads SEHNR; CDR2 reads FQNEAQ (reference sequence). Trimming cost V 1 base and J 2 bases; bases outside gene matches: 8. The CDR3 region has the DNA TGTGCCAGCAGCTTAGAAGGGGACAGGGGTCAGGCCTACGAGCAGTACTTC. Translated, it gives CASSLEGDRGQAYEQYF.

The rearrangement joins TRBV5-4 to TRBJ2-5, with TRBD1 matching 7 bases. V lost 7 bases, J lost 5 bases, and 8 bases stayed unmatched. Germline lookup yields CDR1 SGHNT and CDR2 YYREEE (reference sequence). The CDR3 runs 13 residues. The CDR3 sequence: CASFEEGAETQYF. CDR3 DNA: TGTGCCAGCTTCGAAGAGGGGGCGGAGACCCAGTACTTC. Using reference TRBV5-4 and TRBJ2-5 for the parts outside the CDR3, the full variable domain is ETGVTQSPTHLIKTRGQQVTLRCSSQSGHNTVSWYQQALGQGPQFIFQYYREEENGRGNFPPRFSGLQFPNYSSELNVNALELDDSALYLCASFEEGAETQYFGPGTRLLVL.

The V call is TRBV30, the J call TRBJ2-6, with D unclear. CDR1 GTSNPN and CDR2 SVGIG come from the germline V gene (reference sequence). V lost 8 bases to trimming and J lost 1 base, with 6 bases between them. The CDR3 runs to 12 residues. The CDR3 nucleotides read TGTGCCGGTCGGTCTGGGGCCAACGTCCTGACTTTC. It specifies CAGRSGANVLTF. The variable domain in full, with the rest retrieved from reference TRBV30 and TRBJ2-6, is SQTIHQWPATLVQPVGSPLSLECTVEGTSNPNLYWYRQAAGRGLQLLFYSVGIGQISSEVPQNLSASRPQDRQFILSSKKLLLSDSGFYLCAGRSGANVLTFGAGSRLTVL.

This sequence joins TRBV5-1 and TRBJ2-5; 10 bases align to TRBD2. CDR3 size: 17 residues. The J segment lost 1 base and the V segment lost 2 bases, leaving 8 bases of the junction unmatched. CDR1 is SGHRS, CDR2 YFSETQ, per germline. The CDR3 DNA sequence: TGCGCCAGCAGCTTCGTTTCGCTAGCGGGAGTCCAAGAGACCCAGTACTTC. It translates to CASSFVSLAGVQETQYF.

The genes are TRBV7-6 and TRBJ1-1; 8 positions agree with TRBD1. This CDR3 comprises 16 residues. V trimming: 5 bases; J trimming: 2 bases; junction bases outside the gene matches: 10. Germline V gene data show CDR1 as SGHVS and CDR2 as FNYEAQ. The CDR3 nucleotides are TGTGCCAGCAGCCCTAGGGGGGACAGGTTAAACACTGAAGCTTTCTTT. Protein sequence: CASSPRGDRLNTEAFF.

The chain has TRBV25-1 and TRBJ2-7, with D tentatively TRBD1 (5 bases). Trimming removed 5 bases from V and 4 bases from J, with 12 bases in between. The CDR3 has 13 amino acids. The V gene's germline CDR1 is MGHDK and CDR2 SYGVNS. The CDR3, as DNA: TGTGCCAGCAGTACCCAGGGTTCTTACGAGCAGTACTTC. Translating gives CASSTQGSYEQYF.

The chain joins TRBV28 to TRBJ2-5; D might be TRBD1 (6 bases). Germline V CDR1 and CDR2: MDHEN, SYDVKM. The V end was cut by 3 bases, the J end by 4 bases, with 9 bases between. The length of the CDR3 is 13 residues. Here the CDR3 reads CASSLDRRETQYF. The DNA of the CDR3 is TGTGCCAGCAGTTTGGACAGACGAGAGACCCAGTACTTC.

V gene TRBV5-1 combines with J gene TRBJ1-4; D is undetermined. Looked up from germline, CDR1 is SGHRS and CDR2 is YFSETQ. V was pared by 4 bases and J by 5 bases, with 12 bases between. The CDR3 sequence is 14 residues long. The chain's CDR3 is CASSLREMNEKLFF. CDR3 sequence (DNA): TGCGCCAGCAGCCTCCGGGAGATGAATGAAAAACTGTTTTTT.

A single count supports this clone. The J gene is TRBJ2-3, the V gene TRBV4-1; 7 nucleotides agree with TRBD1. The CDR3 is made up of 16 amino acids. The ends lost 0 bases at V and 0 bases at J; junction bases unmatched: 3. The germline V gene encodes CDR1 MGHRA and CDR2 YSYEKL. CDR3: CASSQERTGSTDTQYF. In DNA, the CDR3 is TGCGCCAGCAGCCAAGAGAGGACAGGAAGCACAGATACGCAGTATTTT.

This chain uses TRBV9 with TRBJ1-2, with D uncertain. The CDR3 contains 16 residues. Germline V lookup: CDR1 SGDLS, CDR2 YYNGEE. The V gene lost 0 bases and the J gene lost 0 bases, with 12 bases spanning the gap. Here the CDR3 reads CASSVGPEITNYGYTF. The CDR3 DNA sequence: TGTGCCAGCAGCGTAGGACCAGAAATTACTAACTATGGCTACACCTTC.

The CDR3 coding sequence is TGTGCATGGGCGCGGGGTGGCAATCAGCCCCAGCATTTT. Its translation: CAWARGGNQPQHF. The chain recombines TRBV30 with TRBJ1-5, with D unclear. This CDR3 has 13 amino acids. Germline lookup yields CDR1 GTSNPN and CDR2 SVGIG (reference sequence).

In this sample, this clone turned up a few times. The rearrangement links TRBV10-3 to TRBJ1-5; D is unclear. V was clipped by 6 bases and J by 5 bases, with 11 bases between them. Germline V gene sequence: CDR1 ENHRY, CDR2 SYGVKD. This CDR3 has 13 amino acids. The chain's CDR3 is CAIRKGGDQPQHF. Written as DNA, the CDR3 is TGTGCCATCAGGAAGGGAGGAGATCAGCCCCAGCATTTT.

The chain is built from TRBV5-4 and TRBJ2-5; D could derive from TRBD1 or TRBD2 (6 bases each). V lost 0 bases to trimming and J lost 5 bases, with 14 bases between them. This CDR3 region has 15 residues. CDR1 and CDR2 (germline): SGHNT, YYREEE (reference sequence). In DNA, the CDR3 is TGTGCCAGCAGCTTGGTAGGGGGGAGTGGGGAGACCCAGTACTTC. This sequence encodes CASSLVGGSGETQYF.